A single sample is the source of the 16 T cell receptor beta chains below, sequenced in a study of blood T cell repertoires in COVID-19. This table comes from immunoSEQ multiplex PCR, and its TCRdb copy is limited to in-frame clones, with some not included. The repertoire consists of about 360,000 clones, with roughly 86% occurring once and the leading ten covering 2.5% to 3.5%. Sequenced sample: peripheral blood. The origin of the receptors is a human donor in a cohort sampled during active COVID-19.

The chain uses TRBV3-1 (or the pseudogene TRBV3-2) and TRBJ1-1, with D possibly TRBD1 on 5 matching bases. V lost 0 bases to trimming and J lost 11 bases, with 16 bases between them. Germline V gene sequence: CDR1 LGHDT, CDR2 YNNKEL (reference sequence). The CDR3 length is 14 residues. CDR3 bases: TGTGCCAGCAGCCAAGATATTTCTCAGGGTTGGGCTTTCTTT. Amino acid sequence: CASSQDISQGWAFF.

The V call is TRBV29-1, the J call TRBJ2-5; D is ambiguous. This CDR3 comprises 11 residues. Germline assignment: CDR1 SQVTM and CDR2 ANQGSEA. Trimming shortened V by 6 bases and J by 4 bases, and 9 bases separated the two germline ends. The CDR3 DNA follows: TGCAGCGTAGCCCTTTTAGAGACCCAGTACTTC. This translates into CSVALLETQYF.

This clone was picked up a small number of times. The chain carries TRBV7-3 and TRBJ1-1, with D perhaps TRBD1 (6 bases). The CDR3 is made up of 15 amino acids. Germline V gives CDR1 SGHTA, CDR2 FQGTGA. Trimming pared 1 base from V and 5 bases from J, leaving 14 bases between. CDR3 amino acids: CASSLNGGGATEAFF. The CDR3 DNA is TGTGCCAGCAGCTTAAATGGTGGGGGCGCGACTGAAGCTTTCTTT.

The chain employs TRBV18 and TRBJ1-1; maybe TRBD1 (5 bases). The V and J ends lost 3 bases and 3 bases respectively, with 11 bases between them. This CDR3 has 14 residues. Looked up from germline, CDR1 is KGHSH and CDR2 is LQKENI. CDR3 loop: CASSPGGGDTEAFF. The CDR3 nucleotides read TGTGCCAGCTCACCGGGGGGAGGGGACACTGAAGCTTTCTTT.

This rearrangement joins TRBV6-5 to TRBJ1-2, with 8 nucleotides matching TRBD1. The V and J ends lost 2 bases and 5 bases, in that order; junction bases with no gene match: 7. The V gene's germline CDR1 is MNHEY and CDR2 SVGAGI. CDR3 length: 15 residues. For the CDR3, the DNA is TGTGCCAGCAGTTACGGACAGGGCGGGCGTTATGGCTACACCTTC. Its protein is CASSYGQGGRYGYTF.

Here the CDR3 DNA reads TGTGCCAGCTCAGAAAAGGGGGCAACGCCCCAGCATTTT. Protein sequence: CASSEKGATPQHF. The chain uses TRBV18 and TRBJ1-5, with 7 bases lining up with TRBD1. V shed 5 bases, J shed 9 bases, and the junction held 7 bases outside the gene matches. In germline, CDR1 is KGHSH, CDR2 LQKENI. The CDR3 runs to 13 residues. Full variable domain (rest looked up from reference TRBV18 and TRBJ1-5): NAGVMQNPRHLVRRRGQEARLRCSPMKGHSHVYWYRQLPEEGLKFMVYLQKENIIDESGMPKERFSAEFPKEGPSILRIQQVVRGDSAAYFCASSEKGATPQHFGDGTRLSIL.

This clone was counted a few times. The chain employs TRBV5-4 and TRBJ1-2; the match to TRBD1 covers 7 bases. Germline V gene data show CDR1 as SGHNT and CDR2 as YYREEE (reference sequence). There are 15 residues in the CDR3. J was trimmed by 4 bases and V by 4 bases; bases with no gene match: 10. The CDR3, as DNA: TGTGCCAGCAGCAGCCAAGACAGGGTCGGCTATGGCTACACCTTC. Its translation is CASSSQDRVGYGYTF. Combining the CDR3 with reference TRBV5-4 and TRBJ1-2 gives the whole variable domain ETGVTQSPTHLIKTRGQQVTLRCSSQSGHNTVSWYQQALGQGPQFIFQYYREEENGRGNFPPRFSGLQFPNYSSELNVNALELDDSALYLCASSSQDRVGYGYTFGSGTRLTVV.

This clone was detected only once. This chain uses TRBV28 with TRBJ1-1; TRBD1 aligns across 7 bases. Losses at the gene ends were 10 bases for V and 0 bases for J; bases not matched to a gene: 5. Germline loops: CDR1 MDHEN, CDR2 SYDVKM. This CDR3 has 13 amino acids. The CDR3 spells CAILGQMNTEAFF. The CDR3 DNA follows: TGTGCCATCCTGGGACAGATGAACACTGAAGCTTTCTTT.

V usage is TRBV5-1 and J usage is TRBJ2-2, with TRBD1 matching over 10 bases. The CDR3 length is 15 residues. Germline assignment: CDR1 SGHRS and CDR2 YFSETQ. Trimming took 4 bases from V and 5 from J; bases not matched to a gene: 5. The CDR3 nucleotides read TGCGCCAGCAGCCCCAGGACAGGGGGAACCGGGGAGCTGTTTTTT. Protein product: CASSPRTGGTGELFF.

The rearrangement joins TRBV5-1 to TRBJ2-3, with TRBD1 matching over 7 bases. The CDR3 is 17 amino acids. Germline V gene data show CDR1 as SGHRS and CDR2 as YFSETQ. Trimming took 1 base from V and 2 from J; bases not matched to a gene: 10. The CDR3 coding sequence is TGCGCCAGCAGCTTGACCGGGACAGTTGATATCACAGATACGCAGTATTTT. Translating gives CASSLTGTVDITDTQYF.

The chain recombines TRBV29-1 with TRBJ1-1, with D maybe TRBD1 (5 bases). Germline lookup yields CDR1 SQVTM and CDR2 ANQGSEA. The CDR3 has 12 residues. V was shortened by 8 bases and J by 3 bases, with 13 bases between the two germline ends. CDR3 in DNA: TGCAGCATTTGGGGGGGGGACACTGAAGCTTTCTTT. Protein: CSIWGGDTEAFF.

Written as DNA, the CDR3 is TGTGCCACCAGTGATTCGCCAGGGCCCCAAGAGACCCAGTACTTC. Translated, it gives CATSDSPGPQETQYF. The rearrangement links TRBV24-1 to TRBJ2-5, with a possible D match to TRBD1 (5 bases). Per germline, CDR1 KGHDR and CDR2 SFDVKD. The length of the CDR3 is 15 residues. V gave up 2 bases and J gave up 1 base, with 10 bases separating them.

This sequence joins TRBV10-3 and TRBJ2-1; no reliable D call. Germline CDR1 is ENHRY and CDR2 is SYGVKD. The CDR3 is 12 residues long. The V and J ends lost 2 bases and 12 bases respectively, with 11 bases between them. Written as DNA, the CDR3 is TGTGCCATCAGTGAGCCGCCGAGAGGGCAGTTCTTC. This sequence encodes CAISEPPRGQFF.

The sample holds a few counts of this clone. Other DNA variants within this sample encode the same CDR3. The chain is built from TRBV19 and TRBJ2-7; D gene uncertain. Germline CDR1 LNHDA, CDR2 SQIVND (reference sequence). Trimming pared 3 bases from V and 1 base from J, leaving 7 bases between. This CDR3 contains 13 residues. The CDR3 protein is CASSIASSYEQYF. The DNA of the CDR3 is TGTGCCAGTAGTATCGCCAGTTCCTACGAGCAGTACTTC.

The chain couples TRBV11-2 to TRBJ2-1; TRBD1 might be the D (8 bases). V lost 5 bases and J 4 bases, leaving 18 bases between the germline ends. Germline V gene lookup returns CDR1 SGHAT and CDR2 FQNNGV. This CDR3 contains 16 residues. The CDR3 protein is CASSPGQGGGYNEQFF. CDR3 nucleotides: TGTGCCAGCAGCCCCGGACAGGGAGGGGGATACAATGAGCAGTTCTTC.

V usage is TRBV11-3 and J usage is TRBJ2-3; no definite D call. Trimming removed 4 bases at V and 3 bases at J, with 8 bases between. CDR1 is SGHNT and CDR2 is YENEEA in the germline V gene. This CDR3 contains 13 residues. The CDR3 DNA reads as TGTGCCAGCAGCTCGAGCCGAACAGATACGCAGTATTTT. Its translation: CASSSSRTDTQYF.